This entry lists 14 T cell receptor beta chains sequenced from one sample in a study of blood T cell repertoires in COVID-19. The assay was immunoSEQ multiplex PCR, and TCRdb's table has in-frame clones only and misses some. The sample contains fewer than 300,000 clones, 70% to 75% of which appear only once. Sequenced: peripheral blood. Receptors originate from a woman older than 75 with acute or convalescent COVID-19.

The V call is TRBV11-2, the J call TRBJ2-1; a weak D match, TRBD1 (5 bases). The CDR3 length is 15 residues. Trimming took off 1 base at V and 2 bases at J, with 9 bases between the two ends. Germline V gene sequence: CDR1 SGHAT, CDR2 FQNNGV. The CDR3 reads CASSLGRGPYNEQFF. CDR3 nucleotide sequence: TGTGCCAGCAGCTTAGGTAGGGGTCCCTACAATGAGCAGTTCTTC. Drawing the rest from reference TRBV11-2 and TRBJ2-1, the complete variable domain is EAGVAQSPRYKIIEKRQSVAFWCNPISGHATLYWYQQILGQGPKLLIQFQNNGVVDDSQLPKDRFSAERLKGVDSTLKIQPAKLEDSAVYLCASSLGRGPYNEQFFGPGTRLTVL.

This rearrangement joins TRBV5-1 to TRBJ2-1; perhaps TRBD1 as D (7 bases). There are 15 residues in the CDR3. Germline V gene data show CDR1 as SGHRS and CDR2 as YFSETQ. The V and J ends lost 0 bases and 4 bases respectively, with 11 bases between them. Written as DNA, the CDR3 is TGCGCCAGCAGCTTGGTGGAGGGGGCGTACAATGAGCAGTTCTTC. Translation gives CASSLVEGAYNEQFF.

The J gene is TRBJ2-2, the V gene TRBV7-6; D may be TRBD1 (6 bases). CDR3 length equals 15 residues. Germline CDR1 SGHVS, CDR2 FNYEAQ. Trimming took off 5 bases at V and 4 bases at J, with 14 bases between the two ends. The CDR3 loop reads CASSQFLGATGELFF. The CDR3 DNA follows: TGTGCCAGCAGCCAATTTTTGGGGGCCACCGGGGAGCTGTTTTTT.

The V and J genes are TRBV6-4 and TRBJ2-3, with D tentatively TRBD1 (6 bases). V was clipped by 6 bases and J by 6 bases, with 16 bases between them. The CDR3 has 14 residues. Germline CDR1 MRHNA, CDR2 SNTAGT. The CDR3 DNA follows: TGTGCCAGCAGCCCAGGGGTAGTGGGTGATACGCAGTATTTT. It encodes CASSPGVVGDTQYF.

Only a few counts were recorded for this clone. The rearrangement joins TRBV7-9 to TRBJ2-1; D might be TRBD2 (6 bases). V was clipped by 8 bases and J by 8 bases, with 19 bases between them. There are 14 residues in the CDR3. Germline loops: CDR1 SEHNR, CDR2 FQNEAQ (reference sequence). This CDR3 is CASGRGLSVDEQFF. Written as DNA, the CDR3 is TGTGCCAGCGGGCGGGGACTTAGCGTCGATGAGCAGTTCTTC.

Worth noting for this clone: Other DNA sequences in the same sample also yield this CDR3. The rearrangement joins TRBV5-1 to TRBJ2-7; TRBD1 matches at 7 bases. The V segment lost 0 bases and the J segment 0 bases; nucleotides outside the gene matches: 3. The CDR3 is 15 amino acids. Germline V gene data show CDR1 as SGHRS and CDR2 as YFSETQ. The DNA of the CDR3 is TGCGCCAGCAGCTTGGGGCAGGGGGTCTCCTACGAGCAGTACTTC. It specifies CASSLGQGVSYEQYF.

Notes on this clone: Other nucleotide sequences from this sample produce the same CDR3. The rearrangement uses TRBV5-1 and TRBJ1-6, with 8 bases lining up with TRBD1. After removal of 2 bases from V and 9 bases from J, the junction contained 7 bases not matched to a gene. This CDR3 comprises 15 residues. The germline V gene encodes CDR1 SGHRS and CDR2 YFSETQ. CDR3 sequence (DNA): TGCGCCAGCAGCTTAAAAGGACAGGGTGGTTCACCCCTCCACTTT. It translates to CASSLKGQGGSPLHF.

In nucleotides, the CDR3 is TGTGCCAGTAATACAGGGGGCGGGAGGGAGACCCAGTACTTC. Translating it yields CASNTGGGRETQYF. The gene calls are TRBV19 and TRBJ2-5; weak D call: TRBD1 (9 bases). V dropped 7 bases and J dropped 5 bases, with 17 bases sitting between them. Looked up from germline, CDR1 is LNHDA and CDR2 is SQIVND (reference sequence). The CDR3 contains 14 residues.

The V gene is TRBV9, the J gene TRBJ1-2; unclear D gene. CDR3 length equals 13 residues. Germline loops: CDR1 SGDLS, CDR2 YYNGEE. Trimming pared 0 bases from V and 7 bases from J, leaving 10 bases between. The CDR3 DNA reads TGTGCCAGCAGCGTAGGGTCTCTGGCTGGCTACACCTTC. Its protein is CASSVGSLAGYTF. Supplemented by reference TRBV9 and TRBJ1-2, the full variable domain reads DSGVTQTPKHLITATGQRVTLRCSPRSGDLSVYWYQQSLDQGLQFLIQYYNGEERAKGNILERFSAQQFPDLHSELNLSSLELGDSALYFCASSVGSLAGYTFGSGTRLTVV.

The table lists this clone with a count of one. This chain links TRBV5-1 with TRBJ1-2; D remains ambiguous. CDR1 is SGHRS and CDR2 is YFSETQ in the germline V gene. Trimming took 4 bases from V and 5 from J, leaving 21 bases between them. CDR3 length: 16 amino acids. The CDR3 region has the DNA TGCGCCAGCAGCCGGAGCTTGGGGAGAGGTGGATATGGCTACACCTTC. This sequence encodes CASSRSLGRGGYGYTF.

The chain combines TRBV12-3 or TRBV12-4 with TRBJ1-1; no clear D gene. The CDR3 consists of 13 residues. With 1 base removed from V and 1 base from J, the gap between germline ends came to 4 bases. CDR3 coding DNA: TGTGCCAGCAGTTTAGACTGGAACACTGAAGCTTTCTTT. As protein: CASSLDWNTEAFF.

The rearrangement uses TRBV10-3 and TRBJ2-3; D is unclear. CDR1 and CDR2 (germline): ENHRY, SYGVKD. The CDR3 sequence is 11 residues long. V lost 2 bases and J 6 bases, leaving 3 bases between the germline ends. The CDR3 region is CAISELDTQYF. The CDR3 bases are TGTGCCATCAGTGAGCTGGATACGCAGTATTTT.

This clone has a handful of counts. V and J are TRBV5-1 and TRBJ2-7, with TRBD1 identical over 9 bases. The CDR3 extends over 16 amino acids. Trimming removed 4 bases from V and 6 bases from J; junction bases left unmatched: 14. Germline CDR1 reads SGHRS; CDR2 reads YFSETQ. CDR3 loop: CASSKLHGDRESEQYF. The CDR3 DNA reads TGCGCCAGCAGCAAATTACACGGGGACAGGGAGTCCGAGCAGTACTTC.

The chain couples TRBV7-2 to TRBJ2-1, with 9 nucleotides matching TRBD2. The germline V gene encodes CDR1 SGHTA and CDR2 FQGNSA. Trimming at V came to 11 bases and at J to 2 bases, leaving 10 bases not matched to a gene. The length of the CDR3 is 15 residues. The DNA for the CDR3 is TGTGCCTCCCTAGGGATAGCGGGGGCCTACAATGAGCAGTTCTTC. Translated, it gives CASLGIAGAYNEQFF.